This T cell receptor (beta chain) originates from a study of radiation and T cells in renal cell carcinoma. Regarding time point: blood 4 weeks post-SBRT, at nephrectomy. Treatment here: 15 Gy SBRT to primary tumor, nephrectomy 4 weeks later. Nephrectomy followed 15 Gy stereotactic body radiation by 4 weeks. The data were produced by immunoSEQ multiplex PCR, yet TCRdb's version contains in-frame clones alone and is incomplete. The sample contains 50,000 to 70,000 clones, about 74% of which appear only once. Notes on the study in general: No pretreatment tumor biopsies were available for baseline clonotypes. Top tumor clonotypes rose in blood 2 weeks post-radiation, then contracted.

The length of the CDR3 is 13 residues. Deletions cut 1 base from V and 4 bases from J, with 7 bases between. Germline CDR1 is LGHNA and CDR2 is YSLEER. For this clone: No antigen is known for it.

This material consisted of blood, taken from a patient whose treatment included radiotherapy and nephrectomy. This chain joins TRBV4-3 and TRBJ1-2; D not certain. This sequence originates from a man aged 55 to 70 with renal cell carcinoma. CDR3 amino acids: CASSQVGGYGYTF. The CDR3, as DNA: TGCGCCAGCAGCCAAGTGGGAGGCTATGGCTACACCTTC.